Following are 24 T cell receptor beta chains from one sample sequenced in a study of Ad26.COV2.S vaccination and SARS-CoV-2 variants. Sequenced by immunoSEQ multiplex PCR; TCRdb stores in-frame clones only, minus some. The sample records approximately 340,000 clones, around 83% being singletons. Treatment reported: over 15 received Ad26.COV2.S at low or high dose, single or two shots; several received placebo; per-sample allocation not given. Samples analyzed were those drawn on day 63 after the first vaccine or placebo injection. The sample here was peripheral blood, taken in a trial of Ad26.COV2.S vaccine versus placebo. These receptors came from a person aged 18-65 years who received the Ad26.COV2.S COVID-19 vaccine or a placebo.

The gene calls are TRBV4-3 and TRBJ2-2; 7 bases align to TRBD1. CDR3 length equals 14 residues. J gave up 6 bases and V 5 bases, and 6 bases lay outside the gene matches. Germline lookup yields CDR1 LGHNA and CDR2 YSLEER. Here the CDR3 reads CASSIDRDAGELFF. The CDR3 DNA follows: TGCGCCAGCAGCATTGACAGGGATGCCGGGGAGCTGTTTTTT.

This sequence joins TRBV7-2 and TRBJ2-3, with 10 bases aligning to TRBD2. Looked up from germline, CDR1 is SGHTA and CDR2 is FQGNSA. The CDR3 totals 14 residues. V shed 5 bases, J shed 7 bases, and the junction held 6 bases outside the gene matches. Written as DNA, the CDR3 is TGTGCCAGCAGCCCCCTAGCGGGGGCTAATACGCAGTATTTT. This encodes CASSPLAGANTQYF.

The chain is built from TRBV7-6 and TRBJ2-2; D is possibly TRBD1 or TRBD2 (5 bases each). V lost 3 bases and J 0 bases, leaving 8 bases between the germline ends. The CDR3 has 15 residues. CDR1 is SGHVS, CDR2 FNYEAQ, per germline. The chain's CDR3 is CASSLGRPNTGELFF. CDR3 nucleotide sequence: TGTGCCAGCAGCTTGGGACGACCGAACACCGGGGAGCTGTTTTTT.

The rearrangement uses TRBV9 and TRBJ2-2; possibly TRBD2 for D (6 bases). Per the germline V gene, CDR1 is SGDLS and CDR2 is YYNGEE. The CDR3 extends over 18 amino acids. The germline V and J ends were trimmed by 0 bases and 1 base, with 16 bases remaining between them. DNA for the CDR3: TGTGCCAGCAGCGTAGCTTCAGGATGGCGGGAGAACACCGGGGAGCTGTTTTTT. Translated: CASSVASGWRENTGELFF.

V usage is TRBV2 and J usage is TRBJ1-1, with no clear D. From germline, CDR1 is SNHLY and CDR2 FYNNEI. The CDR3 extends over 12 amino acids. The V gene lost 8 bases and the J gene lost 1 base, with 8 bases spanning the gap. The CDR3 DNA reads TGTGCCAGCTCGTGGGAGAACACTGAAGCTTTCTTT. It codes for CASSWENTEAFF.

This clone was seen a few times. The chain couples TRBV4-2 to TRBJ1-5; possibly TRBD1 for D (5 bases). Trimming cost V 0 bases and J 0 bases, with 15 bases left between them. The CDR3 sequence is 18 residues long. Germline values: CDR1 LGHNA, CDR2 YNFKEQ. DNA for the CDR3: TGTGCCAGCAGCCAAGAGGGGGGGAGGGTCTATAGCAATCAGCCCCAGCATTTT. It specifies CASSQEGGRVYSNQPQHF.

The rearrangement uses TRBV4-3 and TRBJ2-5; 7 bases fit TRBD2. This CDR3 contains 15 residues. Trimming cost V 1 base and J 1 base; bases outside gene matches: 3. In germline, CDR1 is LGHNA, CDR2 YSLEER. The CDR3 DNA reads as TGCGCCAGCAGCCAAGTTCTAGCGGTCCAAGAGACCCAGTACTTC. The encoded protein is CASSQVLAVQETQYF.

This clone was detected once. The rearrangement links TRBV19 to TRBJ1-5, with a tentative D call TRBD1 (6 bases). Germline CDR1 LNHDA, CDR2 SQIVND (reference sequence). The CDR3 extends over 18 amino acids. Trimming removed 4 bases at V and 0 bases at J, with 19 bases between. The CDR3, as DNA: TGTGCCAGTAGTAACTCGTGGGGAGGGGGTCCTAGCAATCAGCCCCAGCATTTT. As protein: CASSNSWGGGPSNQPQHF.

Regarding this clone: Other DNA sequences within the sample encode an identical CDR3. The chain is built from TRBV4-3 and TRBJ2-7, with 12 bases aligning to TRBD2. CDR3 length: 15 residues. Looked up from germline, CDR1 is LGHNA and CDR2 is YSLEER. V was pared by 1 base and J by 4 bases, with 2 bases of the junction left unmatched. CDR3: CASSQGLAGVYEQYF. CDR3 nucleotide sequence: TGCGCCAGCAGCCAAGGACTAGCGGGAGTGTACGAGCAGTACTTC.

CDR3 in amino acids: CASSLARYRTGTGPSNEKLFF. In DNA form, the CDR3 reads TGCGCCAGCAGCTTGGCGCGATATAGAACAGGTACGGGGCCCTCTAATGAAAAACTGTTTTTT. This chain connects TRBV5-1 to TRBJ1-4; weak D call: TRBD1 (5 bases). Germline-derived CDR1 and CDR2 are SGHRS and YFSETQ. The ends were cut back, 0 bases at V and 3 bases at J, with 27 bases in the middle. CDR3 length equals 21 residues.

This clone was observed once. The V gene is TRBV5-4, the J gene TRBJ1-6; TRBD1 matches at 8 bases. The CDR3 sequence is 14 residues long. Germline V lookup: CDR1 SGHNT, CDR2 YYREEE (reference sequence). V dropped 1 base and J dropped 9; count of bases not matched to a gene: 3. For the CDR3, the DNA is TGTGCCAGCAGCTTGCAGGGGGCGAGTTCACCCCTCCACTTT. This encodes CASSLQGASSPLHF.

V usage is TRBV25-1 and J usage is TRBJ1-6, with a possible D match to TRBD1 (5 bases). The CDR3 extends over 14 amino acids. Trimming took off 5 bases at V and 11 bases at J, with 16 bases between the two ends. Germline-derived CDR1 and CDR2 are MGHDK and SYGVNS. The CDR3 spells CASSRSDGAAPLHF. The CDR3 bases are TGTGCCAGCAGTCGGTCGGACGGGGCAGCACCCCTCCACTTT.

The CDR3 is CASSYGMAGVMFF. DNA of the CDR3: TGTGCCAGCAGTTACGGCATGGCGGGAGTTATGTTCTTC. The chain employs TRBV6-2 or TRBV6-3 and TRBJ2-1, with 7 bases identical to TRBD2. This CDR3 contains 13 residues. V lost 2 bases, J lost 15 bases, and 10 bases stayed unmatched. CDR1 and CDR2 from the germline V gene are MNHEY and SVGEGT.

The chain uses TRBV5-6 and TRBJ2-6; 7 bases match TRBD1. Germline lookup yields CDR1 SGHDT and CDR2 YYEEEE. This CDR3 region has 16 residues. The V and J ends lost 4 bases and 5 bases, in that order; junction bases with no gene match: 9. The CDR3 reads CASSRSGQARANVLTF. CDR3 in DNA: TGTGCCAGCAGCCGATCTGGACAGGCCAGGGCCAACGTCCTGACTTTC. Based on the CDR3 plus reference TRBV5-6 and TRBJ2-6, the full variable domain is DAGVTQSPTHLIKTRGQQVTLRCSPKSGHDTVSWYQQALGQGPQFIFQYYEEEERQRGNFPDRFSGHQFPNYSSELNVNALLLGDSALYLCASSRSGQARANVLTFGAGSRLTVL.

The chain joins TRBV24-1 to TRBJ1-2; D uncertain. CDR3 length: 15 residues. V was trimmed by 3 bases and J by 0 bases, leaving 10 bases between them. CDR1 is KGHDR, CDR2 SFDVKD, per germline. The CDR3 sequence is CATSDGQHSNYGYTF. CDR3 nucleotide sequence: TGTGCCACCAGTGATGGGCAGCACTCTAACTATGGCTACACCTTC.

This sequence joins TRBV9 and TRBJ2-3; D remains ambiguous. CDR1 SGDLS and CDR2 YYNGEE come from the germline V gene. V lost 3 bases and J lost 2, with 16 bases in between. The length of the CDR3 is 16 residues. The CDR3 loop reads CASSAHSTLYTDTQYF. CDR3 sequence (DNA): TGTGCCAGCAGCGCCCATAGTACCCTGTACACAGATACGCAGTATTTT.

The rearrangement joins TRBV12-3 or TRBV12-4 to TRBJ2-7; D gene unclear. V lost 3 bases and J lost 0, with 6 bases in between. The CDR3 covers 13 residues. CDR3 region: CASSLAHSYEQYF. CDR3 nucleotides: TGTGCCAGCAGTTTGGCCCACTCCTACGAGCAGTACTTC.

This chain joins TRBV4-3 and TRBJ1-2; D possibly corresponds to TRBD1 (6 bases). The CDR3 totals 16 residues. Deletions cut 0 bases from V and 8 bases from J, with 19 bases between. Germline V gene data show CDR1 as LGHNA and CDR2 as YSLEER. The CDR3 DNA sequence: TGCGCCAGCAGCCAAGAGCTGGGGGCGAGTTCAAGCGGCTACACCTTC. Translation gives CASSQELGASSSGYTF.

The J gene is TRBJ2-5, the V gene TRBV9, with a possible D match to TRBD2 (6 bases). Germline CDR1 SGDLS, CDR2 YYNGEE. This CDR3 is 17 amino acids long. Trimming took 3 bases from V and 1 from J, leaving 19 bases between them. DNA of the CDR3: TGTGCCAGCAGCGCGACTAGTTCGATAGCACTCCAAGAGACCCAGTACTTC. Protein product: CASSATSSIALQETQYF. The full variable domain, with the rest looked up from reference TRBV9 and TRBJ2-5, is DSGVTQTPKHLITATGQRVTLRCSPRSGDLSVYWYQQSLDQGLQFLIQYYNGEERAKGNILERFSAQQFPDLHSELNLSSLELGDSALYFCASSATSSIALQETQYFGPGTRLLVL.

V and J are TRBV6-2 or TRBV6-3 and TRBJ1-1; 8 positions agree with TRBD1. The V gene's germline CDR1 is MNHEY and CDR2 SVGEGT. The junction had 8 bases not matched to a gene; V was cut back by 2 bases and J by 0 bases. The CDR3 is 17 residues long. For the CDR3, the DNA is TGTGCCAGCAGTTACCGATATGGACAGGGTTTGAACACTGAAGCTTTCTTT. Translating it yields CASSYRYGQGLNTEAFF.

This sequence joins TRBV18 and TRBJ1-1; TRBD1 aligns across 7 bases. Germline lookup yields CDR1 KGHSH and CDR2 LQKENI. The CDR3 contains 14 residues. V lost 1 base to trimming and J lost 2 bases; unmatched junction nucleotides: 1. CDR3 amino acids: CASSPRTGNTEAFF. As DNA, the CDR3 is TGTGCCAGCTCACCACGGACAGGAAACACTGAAGCTTTCTTT.

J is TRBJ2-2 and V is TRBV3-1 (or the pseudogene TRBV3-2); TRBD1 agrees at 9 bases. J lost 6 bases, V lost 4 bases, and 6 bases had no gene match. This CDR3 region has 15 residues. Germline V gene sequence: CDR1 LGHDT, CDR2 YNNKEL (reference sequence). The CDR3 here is CASSPRDRAPGELFF. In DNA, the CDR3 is TGTGCCAGCAGCCCACGGGACAGGGCCCCCGGGGAGCTGTTTTTT.

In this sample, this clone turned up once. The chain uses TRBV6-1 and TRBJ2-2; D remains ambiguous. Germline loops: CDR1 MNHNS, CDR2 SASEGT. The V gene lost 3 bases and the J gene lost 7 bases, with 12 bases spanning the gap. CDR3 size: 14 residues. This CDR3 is CASSDGPVDGELFF. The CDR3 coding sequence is TGTGCCAGCAGTGATGGGCCGGTGGACGGGGAGCTGTTTTTT.

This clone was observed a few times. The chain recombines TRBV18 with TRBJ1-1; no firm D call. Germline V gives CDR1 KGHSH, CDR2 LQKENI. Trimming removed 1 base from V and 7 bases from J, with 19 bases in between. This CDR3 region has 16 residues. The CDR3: CASSPHNELGRSEAFF. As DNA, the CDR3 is TGTGCCAGCTCACCACATAATGAGTTGGGTCGGAGTGAAGCTTTCTTT.